The 28 T cell receptor beta chains below come from one sample, sequenced in a study of CD8+ T cells in alopecia areata. RNA extraction and reverse transcription yielded cDNA as sequencing template. Produced via immunoSEQ multiplex PCR; TCRdb's table is partial and in-frame only. This table holds 270,000 or so clones, 58% found once. Treatment noted: oral pan-JAK inhibitor, 5-10 mg twice daily. The sample in question was CD4+ T cells sorted from blood, obtained at week 24, from a patient treated with tofacitinib. The receptor source for this set is a human donor with alopecia areata.

The chain combines TRBV9 with TRBJ1-6, with 8 bases that match TRBD1. The CDR3 covers 16 residues. The junction had 7 bases not matched to a gene; V was cut back by 4 bases and J by 4 bases. CDR1 is SGDLS and CDR2 is YYNGEE in the germline V gene. The CDR3, as DNA: TGTGCCAGCAGCCCGGCTGACAGGGGATATAATTCACCCCTCCACTTT. Its translation is CASSPADRGYNSPLHF.

This clone occurred once. The V gene is TRBV2, the J gene TRBJ2-7; TRBD1 matches 7 bases. The trim removed 6 bases at V and 1 base at J, leaving 6 bases unmatched. Germline V gene sequence: CDR1 SNHLY, CDR2 FYNNEI. The CDR3 contains 14 residues. The CDR3 protein is CASRSGTDSYEQYF. The CDR3 DNA reads TGTGCCAGCAGGTCCGGGACAGATTCCTACGAGCAGTACTTC.

In this sample, this clone turned up a few times. This chain joins TRBV30 and TRBJ1-5, with 9 bases aligning to TRBD1. Unmatched junction bases numbered 7, after V lost 4 bases and J lost 6 bases. CDR3 length: 14 amino acids. Germline V gene lookup returns CDR1 GTSNPN and CDR2 SVGIG (reference sequence). The CDR3 here is CAWTPNRGLQPQHF. Written as DNA, the CDR3 is TGTGCCTGGACTCCAAACAGGGGGCTTCAGCCCCAGCATTTT.

J is TRBJ2-3 and V is TRBV7-2; TRBD2 might be the D (6 bases). Germline loops: CDR1 SGHTA, CDR2 FQGNSA. CDR3 size: 14 residues. The V and J ends lost 5 bases and 7 bases respectively, with 16 bases between them. The CDR3 is CASSQGVAGNTQYF. DNA of the CDR3: TGTGCCAGCAGCCAAGGGGTGGCGGGGAATACGCAGTATTTT.

The chain is built from TRBV29-1 and TRBJ1-1; D may be TRBD1 (6 bases). CDR3 length: 14 residues. Per the germline V gene, CDR1 is SQVTM and CDR2 is ANQGSEA. Trimming cost V 6 bases and J 2 bases, with 16 bases left between them. CDR3 sequence (DNA): TGCAGCGTACGAGCGGCAGGGGTAAACACTGAAGCTTTCTTT. It encodes CSVRAAGVNTEAFF.

V usage is TRBV29-1 and J usage is TRBJ2-3; TRBD1 aligns across 9 bases. The V and J ends lost 6 bases and 6 bases, in that order; junction bases with no gene match: 16. Germline V gene lookup returns CDR1 SQVTM and CDR2 ANQGSEA. This CDR3 contains 16 residues. The CDR3 DNA is TGCAGCGTCGCGGGAGTAGGGACAGGGAACGTGGATACGCAGTATTTT. It yields the protein CSVAGVGTGNVDTQYF.

The chain has TRBV7-2 and TRBJ2-7; 8 nucleotides align to TRBD1. Germline values: CDR1 SGHTA, CDR2 FQGNSA. V trimming: 5 bases; J trimming: 4 bases; junction bases outside the gene matches: 10. The CDR3 has 15 amino acids. CDR3 coding DNA: TGTGCCAGCAGCCGACAGGGGCCTCAGGGGTACGAGCAGTACTTC. It specifies CASSRQGPQGYEQYF.

The chain links TRBV29-1 to TRBJ1-1; TRBD1 aligns across 8 bases. The CDR3 totals 15 residues. Trimming at V came to 6 bases and at J to 5 bases, leaving 14 bases not matched to a gene. Germline values: CDR1 SQVTM, CDR2 ANQGSEA. The CDR3 sequence is CSVTYRGVRKTEAFF. CDR3 in DNA: TGCAGCGTCACTTACAGGGGGGTACGCAAGACTGAAGCTTTCTTT. The full variable domain, completed using reference TRBV29-1 and TRBJ1-1, is SAVISQKPSRDICQRGTSLTIQCQVDSQVTMMFWYRQQPGQSLTLIATANQGSEATYESGFVIDKFPISRPNLTFSTLTVSNMSPEDSSIYLCSVTYRGVRKTEAFFGQGTRLTVV.

The V and J genes are TRBV5-1 and TRBJ2-7; D is uncertain. The CDR3 runs 15 residues. In germline, CDR1 is SGHRS, CDR2 YFSETQ. Trimming left V 4 bases short and J 7 bases short, with 21 bases between. This CDR3 reads CASSPTGPRNGEQYF. The CDR3 DNA follows: TGCGCCAGCAGCCCCACCGGGCCCCGAAACGGAGAGCAGTACTTC.

The chain is built from TRBV29-1 and TRBJ1-5; no reliable D call. The CDR3 runs to 12 residues. Germline V lookup: CDR1 SQVTM, CDR2 ANQGSEA. V lost 6 bases to trimming and J lost 3 bases, with 9 bases between them. The CDR3, as DNA: TGCAGCGTCCGAGAACTCAATCAGCCCCAGCATTTT. Translation: CSVRELNQPQHF.

The V call is TRBV9, the J call TRBJ2-5, with 8 positions matching TRBD1. The better agreement between TRBJ2-7 and the DNA end casts doubt on the J call. There are 14 residues in the CDR3. The germline CDR1 and CDR2 sequences are SGDLS and YYNGEE. CDR3 sequence (DNA): TGTGCCAGCAGCTACGGACAGGGCTCCTACGAGCAGTACTTC. Its protein product is CASSYGQGSYEQYF.

As DNA, the CDR3 is TGTGCCTGGAATGAGGGGGCCTCATACTACGAGCAGTACTTC. It specifies CAWNEGASYYEQYF. This chain connects TRBV30 to TRBJ2-7, with 7 bases that match TRBD1. The CDR3 totals 14 residues. Looked up from germline, CDR1 is GTSNPN and CDR2 is SVGIG (reference sequence). V gave up 4 bases and J gave up 3 bases; unmatched junction bases: 9.

V is TRBV10-3 and J is TRBJ2-7; tentative D call: TRBD2 (6 bases). Germline CDR1 is ENHRY and CDR2 is SYGVKD. The CDR3 sequence is 12 residues long. V was cut by 6 bases and J by 2 bases, with 8 bases left in between. CDR3 sequence reads: CAIRGLAYEQYF. CDR3 DNA: TGTGCCATCAGGGGACTTGCCTACGAGCAGTACTTC.

V and J are TRBV29-1 and TRBJ2-6; D call uncertain. Germline CDR1 SQVTM, CDR2 ANQGSEA. The germline V and J ends were trimmed by 8 bases and 0 bases, with 8 bases remaining between them. CDR3 length equals 13 residues. The CDR3 sequence is CSISSSGANVLTF. The CDR3 coding sequence is TGCAGCATAAGCAGCTCTGGGGCCAACGTCCTGACTTTC.

V usage is TRBV29-1 and J usage is TRBJ1-2; TRBD1 aligns across 7 bases. Trimming cost V 6 bases and J 3 bases; bases outside gene matches: 7. The CDR3 covers 13 residues. Germline V CDR1 and CDR2: SQVTM, ANQGSEA. CDR3 residues: CSVSGGTDYGYTF. The CDR3 DNA reads TGCAGCGTATCGGGCGGGACAGACTATGGCTACACCTTC. The entire variable domain, with the rest obtained from reference TRBV29-1 and TRBJ1-2, is as follows: SAVISQKPSRDICQRGTSLTIQCQVDSQVTMMFWYRQQPGQSLTLIATANQGSEATYESGFVIDKFPISRPNLTFSTLTVSNMSPEDSSIYLCSVSGGTDYGYTFGSGTRLTVV.

This clone was seen only once. The V call is TRBV2, the J call TRBJ1-6; TRBD1 aligns across 11 bases. Trimming at V came to 6 bases and at J to 7 bases, leaving 5 bases not matched to a gene. This CDR3 contains 15 residues. CDR1 and CDR2 from the germline V gene are SNHLY and FYNNEI. The CDR3 DNA is TGTGCCAGCAGGACTGGACAGGGGGCGAATTCACCCCTCCACTTT. It is translated as CASRTGQGANSPLHF.

V usage is TRBV5-1 and J usage is TRBJ1-1; D is unclear. The ends were cut back, 5 bases at V and 0 bases at J, with 8 bases in the middle. Germline CDR1 and CDR2: SGHRS and YFSETQ. This CDR3 has 13 amino acids. The CDR3: CASRLTLNTEAFF. CDR3 DNA sequence: TGCGCCAGCAGGTTGACATTGAACACTGAAGCTTTCTTT.

This sequence joins TRBV7-2 and TRBJ1-1; 8 positions match TRBD1. The germline V gene encodes CDR1 SGHTA and CDR2 FQGNSA. The ends lost 3 bases at V and 5 bases at J; junction bases unmatched: 2. CDR3 size: 13 residues. CDR3 amino acids: CASSLDRETEAFF. The CDR3 DNA sequence: TGTGCCAGCAGCTTGGACAGGGAAACTGAAGCTTTCTTT.

The chain carries TRBV30 and TRBJ2-1, with D tentatively TRBD2 (7 bases). Per germline, CDR1 GTSNPN and CDR2 SVGIG (reference sequence). The CDR3 sequence is 15 residues long. Trimming took 4 bases from V and 8 from J, leaving 21 bases between them. The CDR3 loop reads CAWKLLRGGLHEQFF. CDR3 DNA: TGTGCCTGGAAGCTCCTCCGCGGGGGCTTGCATGAGCAGTTCTTC. Using reference TRBV30 and TRBJ2-1 for the parts outside the CDR3, the full variable domain is SQTIHQWPATLVQPVGSPLSLECTVEGTSNPNLYWYRQAAGRGLQLLFYSVGIGQISSEVPQNLSASRPQDRQFILSSKKLLLSDSGFYLCAWKLLRGGLHEQFFGPGTRLTVL.

The chain joins TRBV23-1 to TRBJ1-1; tentative D call: TRBD1 (6 bases). TRBV23-1 is known as an ORF, though its function is uncertain. V lost 1 base, J lost 1 base, and 22 bases lay in between. CDR3 length: 19 residues. CDR3 in DNA: TGCGCCAGCAGTCAATACAAGCGGATGACAGGTGAGCGGAACACTGAAGCTTTCTTT. It specifies CASSQYKRMTGERNTEAFF.

This clone was counted between two and nine times. This chain joins TRBV6-5 and TRBJ1-2; 8 nucleotides align to TRBD1. Germline V lookup: CDR1 MNHEY, CDR2 SVGAGI. The CDR3 contains 12 residues. Losses at the gene ends were 2 bases for V and 8 bases for J; bases not matched to a gene: 1. DNA of the CDR3: TGTGCCAGCAGTTACCCAGGGGGCGGCTACACCTTC. Translating it yields CASSYPGGGYTF.

This rearrangement joins TRBV7-8 to TRBJ2-5, with D possibly TRBD2 on 5 matching bases. Looked up from germline, CDR1 is SGHVS and CDR2 is FQNEAQ. This CDR3 region has 13 residues. The V gene lost 6 bases and the J gene lost 5 bases, with 13 bases spanning the gap. The DNA of the CDR3 is TGTGCCAGCAGGAACGGGGTAACGGAGACCCAGTACTTC. The encoded protein is CASRNGVTETQYF.

This clone has just a few counts. This chain joins TRBV5-1 and TRBJ1-1; possibly TRBD1 for D (6 bases). The CDR3 runs to 13 residues. Deletions cut 7 bases from V and 0 bases from J, with 10 bases between. Germline loops: CDR1 SGHRS, CDR2 YFSETQ. The DNA for the CDR3 is TGCGCCAGCGGGGACATATTGAACACTGAAGCTTTCTTT. Amino acid sequence: CASGDILNTEAFF.

Comment on this clone: The sample contains more than one DNA sequence encoding this CDR3. The chain carries TRBV15 and TRBJ1-5; D is uncertain. The CDR3 loop spans 13 amino acids. Germline CDR1 reads LNHNV; CDR2 reads YYDKDF (reference sequence). Trimming took off 0 bases at V and 4 bases at J, with 4 bases between the two ends. The CDR3, as DNA: TGTGCCACCAGCAGAGATCAAAATCAGCCCCAGCATTTT. Translated, it gives CATSRDQNQPQHF.

V and J are TRBV28 and TRBJ2-7; no definite D call. Trimming removed 4 bases at V and 3 bases at J, with 7 bases between. Germline values: CDR1 MDHEN, CDR2 SYDVKM. The CDR3 extends over 12 amino acids. The CDR3 sequence is CASSSVDYEQYF. The CDR3 DNA reads TGTGCCAGCAGTTCGGTCGACTACGAGCAGTACTTC.

This chain links TRBV19 with TRBJ1-6, with D hard to call. Trimming took 6 bases from V and 7 from J, leaving 4 bases between them. Germline loops: CDR1 LNHDA, CDR2 SQIVND (reference sequence). The CDR3 is made up of 11 amino acids. The chain's CDR3 is CASRGNSPLHF. The CDR3 DNA is TGTGCCAGTAGGGGAAATTCACCCCTCCACTTT.

As regards this clone: At one end the junction does not follow the germline gene, possibly because of a read error. The chain employs TRBV29-1 and TRBJ1-3; D unclear. Germline assignment: CDR1 SQVTM and CDR2 ANQGSEA. The CDR3 has 13 residues. The CDR3 nucleotides read TGCAGCGTTCAAGAACTGAGTGGAAACACCATATATTTT. This codes for CSVQELSGNTIYF.

This clone showed up just a few times. The chain combines TRBV2 with TRBJ1-1; D is unresolved. The CDR3 length is 12 residues. V dropped 7 bases and J dropped 0 bases, with 6 bases sitting between them. CDR1 and CDR2 from the germline V gene are SNHLY and FYNNEI. CDR3 DNA sequence: TGTGCCAGCACAGATCTGAACACTGAAGCTTTCTTT. Translated, it gives CASTDLNTEAFF.